This passage covers 32 T cell receptor beta chains from one sample sequenced in a study of persistence of HIV-infected CD4 T cells. The libraries were made with immunoSEQ version 4 in survey mode. Assay used: immunoSEQ multiplex PCR; TCRdb lists only in-frame clones, some missing. The top ten clones hold roughly 1.3% of a sample with 35,000 to 40,000 clones, 80% to 90% of them seen once. Nonspecific anti-CD3/anti-CD28 bead stimulation represents the broad CD4+ T cell repertoire. Sorting selected CD4+ T cells upregulating both CD40 ligand and CD69. Which antigens these TCRs recognize remains unknown. This material consisted of CD4+ T cells sorted from PBMCs after approximately 19-hour stimulation, taken from a patient who received antiretroviral therapy. The receptor set was obtained from an adult man with HIV who was CMV-seropositive.

V usage is TRBV7-6 and J usage is TRBJ1-3; tentatively, D is TRBD1 (5 bases). From germline, CDR1 is SGHVS and CDR2 FNYEAQ. CDR3 length equals 17 residues. Deletions cut 1 base from V and 0 bases from J, with 13 bases between. For the CDR3, the DNA is TGTGCCAGCAGCTTAGTACAGGCGACCCGCTCTGGAAACACCATATATTTT. This encodes CASSLVQATRSGNTIYF. Full variable domain (missing parts from reference TRBV7-6 and TRBJ1-3): GAGVSQSPRYKVTKRGQDVALRCDPISGHVSLYWYRQALGQGPEFLTYFNYEAQQDKSGLPNDRFSAERPEGSISTLTIQRTEQRDSAMYRCASSLVQATRSGNTIYFGEGSWLTVV.

The rearrangement uses TRBV7-9 and TRBJ2-3; no clear D gene. This CDR3 spans 14 amino acids. The V gene lost 3 bases and the J gene lost 2 bases, with 9 bases spanning the gap. Germline V CDR1 and CDR2: SEHNR, FQNEAQ (reference sequence). The CDR3 DNA is TGTGCCAGCAGCTTCTCGGCGGCCACAGATACGCAGTATTTT. It codes for CASSFSAATDTQYF.

The chain combines TRBV5-6 with TRBJ2-5; D may be TRBD2 (6 bases). Germline assignment: CDR1 SGHDT and CDR2 YYEEEE. V lost 0 bases and J lost 2, with 11 bases in between. The CDR3 runs 15 residues. CDR3 protein: CASSLVEGGQETQYF. The CDR3 DNA sequence: TGTGCCAGCAGCTTGGTGGAGGGTGGGCAAGAGACCCAGTACTTC. Complete variable domain (other parts from reference TRBV5-6 and TRBJ2-5): DAGVTQSPTHLIKTRGQQVTLRCSPKSGHDTVSWYQQALGQGPQFIFQYYEEEERQRGNFPDRFSGHQFPNYSSELNVNALLLGDSALYLCASSLVEGGQETQYFGPGTRLLVL.

The chain uses TRBV9 and TRBJ1-2, with D unclear. There are 15 residues in the CDR3. V was shortened by 0 bases and J by 4 bases, with 13 bases between the two germline ends. From germline, CDR1 is SGDLS and CDR2 YYNGEE. CDR3 DNA sequence: TGTGCCAGCAGCGTAGATGAGAGTTTGGGCTATGGCTACACCTTC. Translation gives CASSVDESLGYGYTF.

This clone was seen just once. J is TRBJ2-1 and V is TRBV27; 14 nucleotides line up with TRBD2. There are 18 residues in the CDR3. CDR1 and CDR2 from the germline V gene are MNHEY and SMNVEV (reference sequence). V trimming: 5 bases; J trimming: 7 bases; junction bases outside the gene matches: 13. The CDR3 DNA reads TGTGCCAGCAGTCGGACAGCGGGACTAGCGGGGGACTATAATGAGCAGTTCTTC. Translating it yields CASSRTAGLAGDYNEQFF.

V usage is TRBV30 and J usage is TRBJ2-7; D is perhaps TRBD1 (5 bases). CDR3 length equals 11 residues. The germline V and J ends were trimmed by 3 bases and 5 bases, with 8 bases remaining between them. Germline CDR1 is GTSNPN and CDR2 is SVGIG (reference sequence). The CDR3 sequence: CAWSQGNEQYF. The CDR3 nucleotides read TGTGCCTGGAGCCAGGGCAACGAGCAGTACTTC.

Only a few counts were recorded for this clone. The rearrangement joins TRBV6-2 or TRBV6-3 to TRBJ2-1, with TRBD2 matching 12 bases. Germline CDR1 and CDR2: MNHEY and SVGEGT. With V trimmed by 2 bases and J by 8 bases, 10 bases remained unmatched. This CDR3 is 17 amino acids long. CDR3 bases: TGTGCCAGCAGTTACAACCCTCGACTAGCGGGGGTGGATGAGCAGTTCTTC. The encoded protein is CASSYNPRLAGVDEQFF.

The genes are TRBV7-8 and TRBJ1-3, with D unclear. V was cut by 1 base and J by 0 bases, with 4 bases left in between. Per germline, CDR1 SGHVS and CDR2 FQNEAQ. This CDR3 has 14 amino acids. This CDR3 reads CASSLGLSGNTIYF. The DNA for the CDR3 is TGTGCCAGCAGCTTAGGCCTCTCTGGAAACACCATATATTTT.

This chain links TRBV7-9 with TRBJ2-7; 7 bases map to TRBD1. J was trimmed by 1 base and V by 2 bases; bases with no gene match: 2. This CDR3 is built from 14 residues. Germline CDR1 is SEHNR and CDR2 is FQNEAQ (reference sequence). The CDR3, as DNA: TGTGCCAGCAGCTTATTGGGACAGTCCTACGAGCAGTACTTC. Its protein product is CASSLLGQSYEQYF.

This rearrangement joins TRBV4-1 to TRBJ2-3; TRBD2 agrees at 15 bases. Unmatched junction bases numbered 13, after V lost 0 bases and J lost 3 bases. The CDR3 totals 21 residues. Germline V lookup: CDR1 MGHRA, CDR2 YSYEKL. The CDR3 nucleotides are TGCGCCAGCAGCCAAGATCTGGGGGCGGGACTAGCGGGGGGACTGACAGATACGCAGTATTTT. It yields the protein CASSQDLGAGLAGGLTDTQYF.

This sequence joins TRBV14 and TRBJ2-1, with 14 bases identical to TRBD2. The V segment lost 4 bases and the J segment 10 bases; nucleotides outside the gene matches: 6. The germline CDR1 and CDR2 sequences are SGHDN and FVKESK. This CDR3 is built from 15 residues. The CDR3 sequence: CASSRGLAGVEEQFF. The CDR3 region has the DNA TGTGCCAGCAGCCGGGGACTAGCGGGAGTTGAGGAGCAGTTCTTC. The full variable domain, in which reference TRBV14 and TRBJ2-1 provide the parts outside the CDR3, is EAGVTQFPSHSVIEKGQTVTLRCDPISGHDNLYWYRRVMGKEIKFLLHFVKESKQDESGMPNNRFLAERTGGTYSTLKVQPAELEDSGVYFCASSRGLAGVEEQFFGPGTRLTVL.

CDR3 residues: CASSRELGMQYF. CDR3 sequence (DNA): TGCGCCAGCAGCCGCGAGCTCGGAATGCAGTACTTC. This chain joins TRBV4-1 and TRBJ2-7; D call uncertain. There are 12 residues in the CDR3. Trimming left V 4 bases short and J 9 bases short, with 13 bases between. Germline V gene lookup returns CDR1 MGHRA and CDR2 YSYEKL.

This chain links TRBV27 with TRBJ2-7; 8 positions match TRBD1. The V segment lost 2 bases and the J segment 4 bases; nucleotides outside the gene matches: 1. Germline loops: CDR1 MNHEY, CDR2 SMNVEV (reference sequence). CDR3 length: 13 residues. The CDR3 sequence is CASSLNRGYEQYF. CDR3 sequence (DNA): TGTGCCAGCAGTTTAAACAGGGGGTACGAGCAGTACTTC.

V usage is TRBV21-1 and J usage is TRBJ1-1. TRBV21-1 is marked as a pseudogene. The CDR3 consists of 13 residues. The CDR3 coding sequence is TGTGCCAGCTTCCCAGAAAGGGAATCGGAAGCTTTCTTT. It codes for CASFPERESEAFF.

V gene TRBV30 combines with J gene TRBJ1-2, with 7 bases matching TRBD1. The V gene's germline CDR1 is GTSNPN and CDR2 SVGIG (reference sequence). V was pared by 3 bases and J by 8 bases, with 12 bases of the junction left unmatched. The CDR3 is 14 amino acids. The CDR3 DNA follows: TGTGCCTGGAGGGGGTCCGAGGGGGCGAAAGGCTACACCTTC. This sequence encodes CAWRGSEGAKGYTF.

V is TRBV6-1 and J is TRBJ2-1; weak D call: TRBD2 (7 bases). CDR1 is MNHNS and CDR2 is SASEGT in the germline V gene. The V end lost 0 bases, the J end lost 6 bases, and 21 bases lay between the germline ends. CDR3 length equals 18 residues. The CDR3 loop reads CASSEAGRGALRSNEQFF. The CDR3 DNA is TGTGCCAGCAGTGAAGCGGGACGGGGGGCCTTAAGAAGCAATGAGCAGTTCTTC.

This clone showed up just a few times. CDR3 DNA: TGTGCCAGCGCCCTTTACGGACATCAGGCCGGGAGCAATTCACCCCTCCACTTT. This codes for CASALYGHQAGSNSPLHF. V and J are TRBV2 and TRBJ1-6; perhaps TRBD1 as D (5 bases). Germline-derived CDR1 and CDR2 are SNHLY and FYNNEI. V gave up 8 bases and J gave up 7 bases, with 27 bases separating them. The CDR3 has 18 amino acids.

This rearrangement joins TRBV7-2 to TRBJ1-4; D uncertain. V lost 3 bases and J lost 4, with 9 bases in between. CDR1 and CDR2 (germline): SGHTA, FQGNSA. This CDR3 contains 14 residues. The CDR3 region is CASSFRAINEKLFF. The CDR3 nucleotides are TGTGCCAGCAGCTTCCGGGCGATTAATGAAAAACTGTTTTTT. The full variable domain, rest sourced from reference TRBV7-2 and TRBJ1-4, is GAGVSQSPSNKVTEKGKDVELRCDPISGHTALYWYRQSLGQGLEFLIYFQGNSAPDKSGLPSDRFSAERTGGSVSTLTIQRTQQEDSAVYLCASSFRAINEKLFFGSGTQLSVL.

This clone was seen just once. This chain connects TRBV4-3 to TRBJ2-4; D is uncertain. The length of the CDR3 is 14 residues. Trimming left V 0 bases short and J 4 bases short, with 7 bases between. Germline values: CDR1 LGHNA, CDR2 YSLEER. The CDR3 DNA reads as TGCGCCAGCAGCCAAGAGGGGTGGAAAAACATTCAGTACTTC. Its translation is CASSQEGWKNIQYF.

J is TRBJ2-7 and V is TRBV30, with a weak D call TRBD2 (6 bases). The CDR3 length is 14 residues. Germline lookup yields CDR1 GTSNPN and CDR2 SVGIG (reference sequence). V was cut by 5 bases and J by 0 bases, with 14 bases left in between. CDR3 nucleotide sequence: TGTGCCTGGGGAGGGATCGCATACTCCTACGAGCAGTACTTC. This translates into CAWGGIAYSYEQYF. Drawing the rest from reference TRBV30 and TRBJ2-7, the complete variable domain is SQTIHQWPATLVQPVGSPLSLECTVEGTSNPNLYWYRQAAGRGLQLLFYSVGIGQISSEVPQNLSASRPQDRQFILSSKKLLLSDSGFYLCAWGGIAYSYEQYFGPGTRLTVT.

The J gene is TRBJ1-1, the V gene TRBV5-4, with 8 nucleotides matching TRBD1. The V and J ends lost 6 bases and 4 bases, in that order; junction bases with no gene match: 5. Germline CDR1 reads SGHNT; CDR2 reads YYREEE (reference sequence). This CDR3 contains 13 residues. Written as DNA, the CDR3 is TGTGCCAGCATCAGGGGGCCGGGCACTGAAGCTTTCTTT. Translating gives CASIRGPGTEAFF. Full variable domain (remainder filled in from reference TRBV5-4 and TRBJ1-1): ETGVTQSPTHLIKTRGQQVTLRCSSQSGHNTVSWYQQALGQGPQFIFQYYREEENGRGNFPPRFSGLQFPNYSSELNVNALELDDSALYLCASIRGPGTEAFFGQGTRLTVV.

The chain employs TRBV4-1 and TRBJ2-7, with a tentative D call TRBD2 (6 bases). This CDR3 comprises 16 residues. CDR1 is MGHRA and CDR2 is YSYEKL in the germline V gene. Trimming stripped 2 bases from V and 4 bases from J, with 18 bases between. The CDR3: CASSQPRRDSSYEQYF. As DNA, the CDR3 is TGCGCCAGCAGCCAACCGCGCCGGGACTCTTCATACGAGCAGTACTTC.

The table lists this clone with a count of one. This chain links TRBV18 with TRBJ1-4, with 9 bases matching TRBD1. Trimming took 3 bases from V and 5 from J; bases not matched to a gene: 1. Germline lookup yields CDR1 KGHSH and CDR2 LQKENI. The CDR3 sequence is 14 residues long. CDR3 residues: CASSPDRGNEKLFF. DNA for the CDR3: TGTGCCAGCTCACCGGACAGGGGAAATGAAAAACTGTTTTTT.

The genes are TRBV6-6 and TRBJ2-5; no clear D. V was pared by 8 bases and J by 5 bases, with 9 bases between. This CDR3 has 11 amino acids. Germline-derived CDR1 and CDR2 are MNHNY and SVGAGI (reference sequence). CDR3 bases: TGTGCCAGCTCCTCTGGGGAGACCCAGTACTTC. Protein sequence: CASSSGETQYF.

The chain has TRBV25-1 and TRBJ1-5; the D gene is possibly TRBD1 (5 bases). The V gene's germline CDR1 is MGHDK and CDR2 SYGVNS. V lost 4 bases to trimming and J lost 6 bases, with 10 bases between them. This CDR3 contains 13 residues. The CDR3 DNA reads TGTGCCAGCAGTGGGGGGAGGGCTCAGCCCCAGCATTTT. Protein sequence: CASSGGRAQPQHF.

This chain joins TRBV7-2 and TRBJ2-5; the D gene is possibly TRBD2 (5 bases). The germline V and J ends were trimmed by 5 bases and 5 bases, with 15 bases remaining between them. Looked up from germline, CDR1 is SGHTA and CDR2 is FQGNSA. CDR3 length: 14 residues. The CDR3 spells CASSHSSSRETQYF. CDR3 bases: TGTGCCAGCAGCCACTCTAGCTCTCGGGAGACCCAGTACTTC.

The CDR3 coding sequence is TGTGCCAGCAGCTCCATCGGGTTCCCCTACGAGCAGTACTTC. It codes for CASSSIGFPYEQYF. The V call is TRBV5-8, the J call TRBJ2-7, with D hard to call. The CDR3 is 14 residues long. Deletions cut 3 bases from V and 2 bases from J, with 12 bases between. The germline gives CDR1 SGHTS, CDR2 YDEGEE.

The chain links TRBV6-5 to TRBJ1-4; D is unclear. The length of the CDR3 is 16 residues. Looked up from germline, CDR1 is MNHEY and CDR2 is SVGAGI. With 0 bases removed from V and 7 bases from J, the gap between germline ends came to 15 bases. The DNA of the CDR3 is TGTGCCAGCAGTTACTCGATGGAGGGAAACTCTGAAAAACTGTTTTTT. It specifies CASSYSMEGNSEKLFF.

The rearrangement joins TRBV7-2 to TRBJ2-7, with D unclear. The CDR3 is 15 amino acids. The V end lost 4 bases, the J end lost 3 bases, and 16 bases lay between the germline ends. Germline V gene lookup returns CDR1 SGHTA and CDR2 FQGNSA. The CDR3 DNA reads as TGTGCCAGCAGCTCCGGCGCGAGTACTTTCTACGAGCAGTACTTC. The encoded protein is CASSSGASTFYEQYF. The whole variable domain, remainder taken from reference TRBV7-2 and TRBJ2-7, is GAGVSQSPSNKVTEKGKDVELRCDPISGHTALYWYRQSLGQGLEFLIYFQGNSAPDKSGLPSDRFSAERTGGSVSTLTIQRTQQEDSAVYLCASSSGASTFYEQYFGPGTRLTVT.

This clone was detected once. The chain carries TRBV6-4 and TRBJ2-1; D may match TRBD1 or TRBD2 (6 bases each). The length of the CDR3 is 15 residues. Deletions cut 4 bases from V and 13 bases from J, with 23 bases between. Germline-derived CDR1 and CDR2 are MRHNA and SNTAGT. CDR3 sequence (DNA): TGTGCCAGCAGTGGGGGGCAAGGAGGGTCCAAGAGTCAGTTCTTC. It is translated as CASSGGQGGSKSQFF.

About this clone itself: The junction shows a germline mismatch at one end, possibly a read error. The rearrangement uses TRBV6-6 and TRBJ2-3; D might be TRBD1 (6 bases). CDR1 and CDR2 (germline): MNHNY, SVGAGI (reference sequence). The length of the CDR3 is 13 residues. CDR3 sequence reads: CASSYEQGDTQYF. The CDR3 DNA reads TGTGCCAGTAGTTACGAGCAGGGGGATACGCAGTATTTT.

The chain combines TRBV7-3 with TRBJ1-2; 9 bases match TRBD1. Germline V gene sequence: CDR1 SGHTA, CDR2 FQGTGA. V shed 4 bases, J shed 2 bases, and the junction held 11 bases outside the gene matches. This CDR3 comprises 17 residues. The CDR3 spells CASSYHRDRARNYGYTF. The CDR3 coding sequence is TGTGCCAGCAGCTACCATAGGGACAGGGCCCGAAACTATGGCTACACCTTC.